This TCR beta chain originates from a study of tumor-infiltrating lymphocytes in primary liver carcinoma. Study conclusions and caveats: In the absence of sorting, bulk samples left CD4+ and CD8+ repertoires uncompared.

V was pared by 0 bases and J by 1 base, with 7 bases of the junction left unmatched. CDR1 SGHRS and CDR2 YFSETQ come from the germline V gene. This CDR3 contains 18 residues. This clonotype has a handful of counts. Its specificity is not known. Germline DNA was also extracted, and blood RNA derived from unsorted whole blood. cDNA specific to TCR beta was made from 500 ng of total RNA, with a constant-region primer employed for priming. Generation of the TCR beta libraries relied on three nested multiplex PCR rounds using slightly modified ARM-PCR. The first two PCR rounds used TRBV1-TRBV30 forward primers with a C-beta reverse primer, around 10 cycles each. One entry per CDR3 protein results from TCRdb running MiXCR on the multiplex PCR reads. There are 320,000 or so distinct CDR3 sequences in the sample; about 60% occur only once, and approximately 9.4% lies in the top ten.

The TCR comes from a man aged 40-49 years with primary liver carcinoma and hepatitis B virus infection. The chain employs TRBV5-1 and TRBJ2-1, with 10 positions matching TRBD2. The sample comprised peripheral blood. CDR3 nucleotide sequence: TGCGCCAGCAGCTTGGGACTAGCGGGTTGGACGTCCTACAATGAGCAGTTCTTC. Translation gives CASSLGLAGWTSYNEQFF.